This T cell receptor beta chain comes out of a study of cytomegalovirus exposure and HLA in healthy donors. Study-level points and caveats: Across donors, most TCRs were seen rarely, yet some public ones were widespread. Certain indistinguishable V segments, among them TRBV6-2 and TRBV6-3, were excluded.

The PCR ran on 60 Vbeta and 13 Jbeta primers. Sequencing used immunoSEQ multiplex PCR; TCRdb keeps in-frame clones, though not all of them. This table has roughly 140,000 clones, approximately 81% appearing once. This clone was observed a handful of times. The antigen remains undetermined. The germline gives CDR1 SGHRS, CDR2 YFSETQ. The V gene end was trimmed by 0 bases and the J gene end by 4 bases; junction bases not matched to a gene: 6. This CDR3 is 15 amino acids long. Sequenced sample: PBMCs. The V call is TRBV5-1, the J call TRBJ1-1, with 7 nucleotides matching TRBD1. The clonotype was recovered from a woman in her thirties or forties in good health and CMV-seropositive. The CDR3 region is CASSLEGGWGTEAFF. DNA of the CDR3: TGCGCCAGCAGCTTGGAAGGGGGCTGGGGCACTGAAGCTTTCTTT.